This T cell receptor (beta chain) is drawn from a study of T cell clones after liver transplantation. Study-wide background: Post-transplant blood was tracked for graft-donor-reactive T cell clones identified in a pre-transplant mixed lymphocyte reaction. Standard immunosuppression, with no induction, continued until 12-24 months after transplant.

CD3+CD4+ and CD3+CD8+ cells were FACS-sorted from thawed unstimulated PBMCs. Trimming took 1 base from V and 5 from J, leaving 8 bases between them. The CDR3 loop spans 13 amino acids. Germline V gene sequence: CDR1 SEHNR, CDR2 FQNEAQ (reference sequence). Profiled with immunoSEQ multiplex PCR; TCRdb holds only in-frame clones, not every one. The sample yields around 110,000 clones, 90% seen once. To note about this clone: This sample includes further DNA sequences coding for the same CDR3.

The V call is TRBV7-9, the J call TRBJ2-5; unclear D gene. The sequence came from a human patient who received a liver transplant. A subset of T cells may come from the graft donor. The input for sequencing was CD4+ T cells from blood, taken 12 months after liver transplant. CDR3 bases: TGTGCCAGCAGCTTAGTCGGCGGTGAGACCCAGTACTTC. As protein: CASSLVGGETQYF.